The clone carrying this TCR beta chain showed up just once. The antigen is unknown. The data belong to a study of T cell responses to AZD1222 COVID-19 vaccine. Notes on the study in general: Seropositive at baseline were only 5 to 7 AZD1222 recipients. Mapped onto spike, vaccine-associated CD4 TCRs spanned it and were dominant at 160-218 and 743-854. Repertoire sampling happened only post peak T cell response. Possibly, clonal diversity was underestimated; donors were largely white British and included more females.

Repertoires were generated with immunoSEQ multiplex PCR, while TCRdb's copy carries only in-frame clones and drops some. In the table there are 130,000 or so clones, about 91% of which are singletons. Trimming took 6 bases from V and 6 from J, leaving 17 bases between them. Germline CDR1 and CDR2: MNHNS and SASEGT. The CDR3 contains 14 residues. The J gene is TRBJ2-5, the V gene TRBV6-1, with D possibly matching TRBD1 (7 bases). This specimen was peripheral blood, taken on day 0 of AZD1222 vaccination. This clonotype was sampled from an adult in good health. The CDR3 spells CASSLSGGGKTQYF. CDR3 DNA sequence: TGTGCCAGCAGCCTCTCAGGGGGAGGAAAGACCCAGTACTTC.